One and the same sample provided the 21 T cell receptor beta chains below, sequenced in a study of T-cell memory formation after mild COVID-19. TCRdb reprocessed the 5' RACE reads with MiXCR, giving one entry per CDR3 protein. The sample lists about 610,000 distinct CDR3 sequences, 15% to 20% occurring once. Input material: PBMCs or a T cell subset sorted from them (not recorded which). These receptors all come from an adult woman who had mild COVID-19 (a few samples of this study predate the infection). Cell type and time point are not known.

This chain connects TRBV18 to TRBJ2-1; tentatively, D is TRBD1 (5 bases). V was clipped by 3 bases and J by 3 bases, with 15 bases between them. The length of the CDR3 is 16 residues. Germline V gives CDR1 KGHSH, CDR2 LQKENI. The CDR3 DNA follows: TGTGCCAGCTCACCTGGGGCTCCTTCTGTCTACAATGAGCAGTTCTTC. Protein: CASSPGAPSVYNEQFF. Looking up the rest from reference TRBV18 and TRBJ2-1 gives the full variable domain: NAGVMQNPRHLVRRRGQEARLRCSPMKGHSHVYWYRQLPEEGLKFMVYLQKENIIDESGMPKERFSAEFPKEGPSILRIQQVVRGDSAAYFCASSPGAPSVYNEQFFGPGTRLTVL.

On this clonotype itself: One junction end does not reproduce the germline sequence, and a read error may be involved. V is TRBV7-7 and J is TRBJ1-1, with a tentative D call TRBD1 (6 bases). CDR3 length equals 17 residues. The germline V gene has CDR1 SSHAT and CDR2 FNYEAQ (reference sequence). CDR3 protein: CASSRLTEQGLNTEAFF. The CDR3 region has the DNA TGTGCTAGCAGCCGTCTAACCGAACAGGGCCTGAACACTGAAGCTTTCTTT.

This clonotype has a count of ten or more. This chain links TRBV20-1 with TRBJ2-1; either TRBD1 or TRBD2 may supply D (6 bases each). Trimming removed 3 bases from V and 9 bases from J, with 24 bases in between. The V gene's germline CDR1 is DFQATT and CDR2 SNEGSKA (reference sequence). The CDR3 spans 16 residues. The CDR3 nucleotides are TGCAGTGCTAGGTTACAGCTGGGGGGCCCGGCGGGTGAGCAGTTCTTC. Its translation: CSARLQLGGPAGEQFF.

The chain combines TRBV20-1 with TRBJ2-5; D is uncertain. The germline V gene has CDR1 DFQATT and CDR2 SNEGSKA (reference sequence). The V gene lost 3 bases and the J gene lost 6 bases, with 8 bases spanning the gap. This CDR3 region has 11 residues. The CDR3 DNA is TGCAGTGCTAGCACAGCCCAGACCCAGTACTTC. It translates to CSASTAQTQYF.

This clonotype has more than one count but fewer than ten. The V and J genes are TRBV29-1 and TRBJ1-1, with a weak D call TRBD1 (5 bases). V shed 8 bases and J shed 1 base, with 11 bases lying between them. The CDR3 runs to 12 residues. CDR1 is SQVTM and CDR2 is ANQGSEA in the germline V gene. CDR3 in amino acids: CSSRGGNTEAFF. The CDR3 coding sequence is TGCAGCTCAAGGGGTGGGAACACTGAAGCTTTCTTT.

The V gene is TRBV7-6, the J gene TRBJ2-7, with D maybe TRBD2 (5 bases). Germline lookup yields CDR1 SGHVS and CDR2 FNYEAQ. V was shortened by 0 bases and J by 2 bases, with 11 bases between the two germline ends. This CDR3 region has 15 residues. This CDR3 reads CASSLADSVAYEQYF. The CDR3 DNA is TGTGCCAGCAGCTTAGCGGACTCCGTCGCCTACGAGCAGTACTTC.

This clonotype was seen a handful of times. This sequence joins TRBV27 and TRBJ2-2; 15 positions match TRBD2. This CDR3 has 16 amino acids. The germline V gene encodes CDR1 MNHEY and CDR2 SMNVEV (reference sequence). Trimming removed 4 bases from V and 5 bases from J; junction bases left unmatched: 2. The CDR3: CASSSGLAGGTGELFF. The CDR3 nucleotides are TGTGCCAGCAGTTCGGGACTAGCGGGGGGAACCGGGGAGCTGTTTTTT.

There are a few counts of this clonotype. This sequence joins TRBV3-1 and TRBJ2-3; 8 bases map to TRBD1. The trim removed 4 bases at V and 5 bases at J, leaving 8 bases unmatched. The CDR3 is made up of 15 amino acids. From germline, CDR1 is LGHDT and CDR2 YNNKEL (reference sequence). In DNA form, the CDR3 reads TGTGCCAGCAGCCGCATGACAGGGGTTAAAGATACGCAGTATTTT. This translates into CASSRMTGVKDTQYF.

The chain employs TRBV11-3 and TRBJ1-4, with D tentatively TRBD1 (6 bases). This CDR3 region has 13 residues. Germline loops: CDR1 SGHNT, CDR2 YENEEA. The ends were cut back, 3 bases at V and 5 bases at J, with 7 bases in the middle. The CDR3 region is CASSFQGNEKLFF. The CDR3 DNA sequence: TGTGCCAGCAGCTTTCAGGGGAATGAAAAACTGTTTTTT.

The chain carries TRBV4-1 and TRBJ1-5; the D gene is possibly TRBD1 (5 bases). V dropped 0 bases and J dropped 6 bases, with 12 bases sitting between them. There are 15 residues in the CDR3. In germline, CDR1 is MGHRA, CDR2 YSYEKL. The CDR3 DNA is TGCGCCAGCAGCCAAGATACTCCAGGGTTTCAGCCCCAGCATTTT. Its translation: CASSQDTPGFQPQHF.

The chain employs TRBV20-1 and TRBJ1-2, with TRBD1 matching over 8 bases. V dropped 4 bases and J dropped 6; count of bases not matched to a gene: 1. CDR1 and CDR2 (germline): DFQATT, SNEGSKA (reference sequence). The CDR3 runs 11 residues. The CDR3 DNA reads as TGCAGTGCTACAGGGGGCGATGGCTACACCTTC. Amino acids: CSATGGDGYTF.

In its sample, this clonotype was seen a few times. The V and J genes are TRBV7-9 and TRBJ1-2, with D possibly matching TRBD1 (5 bases). V lost 2 bases to trimming and J lost 6 bases, with 13 bases between them. CDR1 is SEHNR, CDR2 FQNEAQ, per germline (reference sequence). The CDR3 sequence is 14 residues long. CDR3 sequence reads: CASSLLRAGHGYTF. The CDR3 DNA follows: TGTGCCAGCAGCTTATTAAGAGCAGGGCATGGCTACACCTTC. Combining the CDR3 with reference TRBV7-9 and TRBJ1-2 gives the whole variable domain DTGVSQNPRHKITKRGQNVTFRCDPISEHNRLYWYRQTLGQGPEFLTYFQNEAQLEKSRLLSDRFSAERPKGSFSTLEIQRTEQGDSAMYLCASSLLRAGHGYTFGSGTRLTVV.

This rearrangement joins TRBV7-2 to TRBJ1-1; the D gene is possibly TRBD1 (5 bases). The ends were cut back, 8 bases at V and 5 bases at J, with 15 bases in the middle. Germline CDR1 and CDR2: SGHTA and FQGNSA. The length of the CDR3 is 13 residues. In DNA, the CDR3 is TGTGCCAGCCTAAACCATGGGGGAACTGAAGCTTTCTTT. Translated: CASLNHGGTEAFF.

This clonotype was counted at least ten times. The genes are TRBV29-1 and TRBJ2-4; 9 positions agree with TRBD1. The J segment lost 8 bases and the V segment lost 7 bases, leaving 12 bases of the junction unmatched. Germline values: CDR1 SQVTM, CDR2 ANQGSEA. This CDR3 contains 14 residues. The CDR3 DNA sequence: TGCAGCGCCGCGGTGACGGGACAGGGTGACATTCAGTACTTC. Amino acids: CSAAVTGQGDIQYF.

The table lists this clonotype with a few counts. V and J are TRBV10-3 and TRBJ1-2; D unresolved. V was clipped by 8 bases and J by 2 bases, with 27 bases between them. Germline CDR1 reads ENHRY; CDR2 reads SYGVKD. This CDR3 is built from 18 residues. The CDR3 loop reads CAIANVEIDVLPNYGYTF. The CDR3, as DNA: TGTGCCATCGCAAACGTGGAGATCGATGTTTTACCCAACTATGGCTACACCTTC.

This sequence joins TRBV7-3 and TRBJ2-1, with D possibly matching TRBD1 (6 bases). The CDR3 sequence is 16 residues long. V was clipped by 4 bases and J by 7 bases, with 20 bases between them. Germline V gene data show CDR1 as SGHTA and CDR2 as FQGTGA. Here the CDR3 DNA reads TGTGCCAGCAGCTCGAGCCTGGGGGCGAACCCAAATGAGCAGTTCTTC. Amino acid sequence: CASSSSLGANPNEQFF.

The V and J genes are TRBV4-1 and TRBJ2-3; D is unresolved. Trimming removed 0 bases from V and 6 bases from J, with 10 bases in between. This CDR3 is 14 amino acids long. Per germline, CDR1 MGHRA and CDR2 YSYEKL. CDR3: CASSQDSWSDTQYF. CDR3 nucleotide sequence: TGCGCCAGCAGCCAAGATTCATGGTCGGATACGCAGTATTTT.

This clonotype was observed a few times. J is TRBJ2-1 and V is TRBV5-1, with unresolved D. This CDR3 has 12 residues. CDR1 and CDR2 (germline): SGHRS, YFSETQ. Trimming shortened V by 4 bases and J by 10 bases, and 12 bases separated the two germline ends. In nucleotides, the CDR3 is TGCGCCAGCAGCCCGGATCTTTGGGAGCAGTTCTTC. This translates into CASSPDLWEQFF. The full variable domain, completed using reference TRBV5-1 and TRBJ2-1, is KAGVTQTPRYLIKTRGQQVTLSCSPISGHRSVSWYQQTPGQGLQFLFEYFSETQRNKGNFPGRFSGRQFSNSRSEMNVSTLELGDSALYLCASSPDLWEQFFGPGTRLTVL.

This clonotype was counted at least ten times. V usage is TRBV7-2 and J usage is TRBJ2-5; no definite D call. The CDR3 contains 13 residues. V was trimmed by 1 base and J by 2 bases, leaving 5 bases between them. The germline CDR1 and CDR2 sequences are SGHTA and FQGNSA. CDR3 loop: CASSLGYQETQYF. The CDR3 bases are TGTGCCAGCAGCTTAGGATATCAAGAGACCCAGTACTTC.

Worth noting for this clonotype: The limits of the CDR3 on the DNA are not certain, so only TCRdb's listed CDR3 is given. The chain couples TRBV15 to TRBJ2-5. The CDR3 numbers 15 amino acids, ends counted. CDR1 is LNHNV and CDR2 is YYDKDF in the germline V gene (reference sequence). CDR3 loop: CATSPLWQVQETQYF.

The chain employs TRBV12-3 or TRBV12-4 and TRBJ1-1; D gene uncertain. V lost 5 bases and J lost 0, with 13 bases in between. The CDR3 has 15 residues. CDR3 coding DNA: TGTGCCAGCAGTCTACCGACTGGGATGAACACTGAAGCTTTCTTT. This codes for CASSLPTGMNTEAFF.